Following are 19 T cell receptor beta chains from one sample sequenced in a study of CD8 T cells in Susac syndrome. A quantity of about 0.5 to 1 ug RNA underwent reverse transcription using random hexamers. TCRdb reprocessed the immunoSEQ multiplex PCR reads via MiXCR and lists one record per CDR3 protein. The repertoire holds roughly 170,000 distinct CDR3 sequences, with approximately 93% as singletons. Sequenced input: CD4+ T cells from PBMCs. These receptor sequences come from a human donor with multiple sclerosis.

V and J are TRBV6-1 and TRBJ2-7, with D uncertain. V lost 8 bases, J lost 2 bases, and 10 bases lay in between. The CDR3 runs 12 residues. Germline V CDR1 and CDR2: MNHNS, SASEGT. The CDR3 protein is CASVGDAYEQYF. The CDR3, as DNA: TGTGCCAGCGTGGGTGACGCCTACGAGCAGTACTTC.

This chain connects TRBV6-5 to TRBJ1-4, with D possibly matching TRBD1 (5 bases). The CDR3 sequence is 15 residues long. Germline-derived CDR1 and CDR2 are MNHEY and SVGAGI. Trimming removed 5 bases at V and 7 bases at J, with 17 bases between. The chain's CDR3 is CASSQIQGVGEKLFF. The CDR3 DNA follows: TGTGCCAGCAGTCAAATCCAGGGAGTCGGTGAAAAACTGTTTTTT.

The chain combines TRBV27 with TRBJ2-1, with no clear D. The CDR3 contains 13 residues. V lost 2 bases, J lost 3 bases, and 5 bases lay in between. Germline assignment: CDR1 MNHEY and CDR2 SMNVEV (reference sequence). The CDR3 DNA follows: TGTGCCAGCAGTTTAGAGAACTACAATGAGCAGTTCTTC. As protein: CASSLENYNEQFF.

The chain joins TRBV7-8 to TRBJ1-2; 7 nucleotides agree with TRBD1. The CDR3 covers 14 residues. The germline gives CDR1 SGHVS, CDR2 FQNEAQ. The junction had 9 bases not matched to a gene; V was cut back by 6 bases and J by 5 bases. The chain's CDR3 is CASSRADREYGYTF. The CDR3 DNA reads TGTGCCAGCAGTCGAGCCGACAGGGAATATGGCTACACCTTC.

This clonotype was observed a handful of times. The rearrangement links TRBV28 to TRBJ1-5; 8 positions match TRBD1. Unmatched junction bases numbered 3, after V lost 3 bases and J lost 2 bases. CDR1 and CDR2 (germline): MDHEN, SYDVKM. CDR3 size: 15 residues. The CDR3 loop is CASSLVQGGNQPQHF. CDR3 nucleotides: TGTGCCAGCAGTTTGGTACAGGGGGGCAATCAGCCCCAGCATTTT.

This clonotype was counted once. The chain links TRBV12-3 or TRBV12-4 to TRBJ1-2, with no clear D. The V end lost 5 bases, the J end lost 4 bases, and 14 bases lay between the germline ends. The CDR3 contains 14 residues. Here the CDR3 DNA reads TGTGCCAGCAGTCACCGGGCCCGATTCTATGGCTACACCTTC. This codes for CASSHRARFYGYTF.

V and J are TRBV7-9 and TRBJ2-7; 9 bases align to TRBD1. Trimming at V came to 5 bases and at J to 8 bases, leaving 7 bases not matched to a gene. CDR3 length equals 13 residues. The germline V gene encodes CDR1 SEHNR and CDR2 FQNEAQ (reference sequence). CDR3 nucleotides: TGTGCCAGCAGCCCGGGACAGGGATTAAAGCAGTACTTC. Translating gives CASSPGQGLKQYF.

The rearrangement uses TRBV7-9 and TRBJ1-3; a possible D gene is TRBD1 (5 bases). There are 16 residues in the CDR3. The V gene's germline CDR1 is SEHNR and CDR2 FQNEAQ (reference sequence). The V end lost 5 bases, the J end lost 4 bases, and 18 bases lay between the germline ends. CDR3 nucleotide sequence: TGTGCCAGCAGCAAAGGGGAGTACACGGCCGGAAACACCATATATTTT. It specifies CASSKGEYTAGNTIYF.

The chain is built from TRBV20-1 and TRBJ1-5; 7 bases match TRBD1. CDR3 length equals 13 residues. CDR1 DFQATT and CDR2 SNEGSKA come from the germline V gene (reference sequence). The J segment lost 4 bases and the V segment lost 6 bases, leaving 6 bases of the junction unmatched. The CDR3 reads CSALKQGNQPQHF. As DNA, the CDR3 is TGCAGTGCCCTCAAACAGGGGAATCAGCCCCAGCATTTT.

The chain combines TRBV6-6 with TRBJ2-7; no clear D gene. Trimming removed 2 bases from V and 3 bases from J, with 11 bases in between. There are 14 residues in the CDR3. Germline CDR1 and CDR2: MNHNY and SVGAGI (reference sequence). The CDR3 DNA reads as TGTGCCAGCAGTTACGGGCAGACAAACTACGAGCAGTACTTC. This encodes CASSYGQTNYEQYF.

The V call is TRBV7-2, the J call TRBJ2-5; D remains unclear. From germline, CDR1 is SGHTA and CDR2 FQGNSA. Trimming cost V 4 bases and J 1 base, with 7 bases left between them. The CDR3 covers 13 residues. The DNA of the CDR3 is TGTGCCAGCAGCTGGGCGGTCCAAGAGACCCAGTACTTC. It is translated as CASSWAVQETQYF.

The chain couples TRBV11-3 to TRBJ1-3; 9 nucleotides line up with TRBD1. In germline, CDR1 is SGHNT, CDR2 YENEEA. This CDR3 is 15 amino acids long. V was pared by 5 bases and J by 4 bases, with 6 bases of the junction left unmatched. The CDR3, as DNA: TGTGCCAGCAGCCCGGGACAGGGAAAAGGAAACACCATATATTTT. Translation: CASSPGQGKGNTIYF.

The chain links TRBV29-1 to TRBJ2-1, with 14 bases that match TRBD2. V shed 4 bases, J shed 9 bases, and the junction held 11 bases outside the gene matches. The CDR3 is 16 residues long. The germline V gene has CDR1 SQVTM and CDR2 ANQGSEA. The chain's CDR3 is CSVGLAGTSGGVEQFF. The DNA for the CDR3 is TGCAGCGTTGGTCTGGCGGGGACTAGCGGGGGTGTTGAGCAGTTCTTC.

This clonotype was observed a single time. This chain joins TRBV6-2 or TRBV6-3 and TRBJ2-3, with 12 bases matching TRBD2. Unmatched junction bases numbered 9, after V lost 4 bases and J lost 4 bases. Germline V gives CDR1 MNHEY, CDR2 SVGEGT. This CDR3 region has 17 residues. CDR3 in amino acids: CASSSIRLAGAPDTQYF. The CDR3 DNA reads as TGTGCCAGCAGTTCGATTCGACTAGCGGGAGCCCCAGATACGCAGTATTTT.

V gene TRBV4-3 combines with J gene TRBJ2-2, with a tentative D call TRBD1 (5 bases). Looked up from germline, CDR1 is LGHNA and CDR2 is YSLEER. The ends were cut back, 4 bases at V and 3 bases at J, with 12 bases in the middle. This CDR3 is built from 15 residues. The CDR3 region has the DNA TGCGCCAGCAGCCGTGAGCCAGGGCACACCGGGGAGCTGTTTTTT. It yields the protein CASSREPGHTGELFF.

The CDR3 region has the DNA TGTGCCAGCAAGCCGACTAGCGGGGGACCCCATACGCAGTATTTT. This encodes CASKPTSGGPHTQYF. The J gene is TRBJ2-3, the V gene TRBV6-5; 12 bases line up with TRBD2. The CDR3 has 15 residues. Trimming at V came to 7 bases and at J to 7 bases, leaving 9 bases not matched to a gene. Looked up from germline, CDR1 is MNHEY and CDR2 is SVGAGI.

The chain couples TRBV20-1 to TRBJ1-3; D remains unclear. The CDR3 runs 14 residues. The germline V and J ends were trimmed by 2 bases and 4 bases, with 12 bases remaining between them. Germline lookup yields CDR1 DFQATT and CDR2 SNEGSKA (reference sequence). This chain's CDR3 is CSARKQLGGNTIYF. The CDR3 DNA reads TGCAGTGCTAGAAAACAGCTCGGGGGAAACACCATATATTTT.

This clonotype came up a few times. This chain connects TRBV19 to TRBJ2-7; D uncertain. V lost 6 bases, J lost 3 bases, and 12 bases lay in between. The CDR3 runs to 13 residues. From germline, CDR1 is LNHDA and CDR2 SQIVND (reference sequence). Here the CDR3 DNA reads TGTGCCAGTAGCCCCCGGACGGTCTACGAGCAGTACTTC. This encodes CASSPRTVYEQYF.

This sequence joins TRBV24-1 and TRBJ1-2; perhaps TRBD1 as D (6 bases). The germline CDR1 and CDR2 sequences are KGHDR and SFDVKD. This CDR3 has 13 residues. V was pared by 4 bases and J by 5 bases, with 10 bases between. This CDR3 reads CATSDPGAYGYTF. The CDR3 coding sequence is TGTGCCACCAGTGACCCGGGGGCGTATGGCTACACCTTC.